This TCR beta chain is drawn from a study of post-analysis software for immune sequencing data. The wider study: Included courses were relapsing-remitting and secondary progressive multiple sclerosis; progressive-relapsing multiple sclerosis was also included.

Study-level results: Samples from one preparation batch, clustered by F measure, grouped strongly together. TRBV5-6, TRBV5-1 and TRBV20-1 were among a handful of TRBV segments more frequent in patients than controls. Relative to controls, patients with multiple sclerosis showed significantly lower normalized Chao1 diversity.

As for this clonotype: As yet, its antigen is unknown.

Germline assignment: CDR1 SEHNR and CDR2 FQNEAQ (reference sequence). V gave up 5 bases and J gave up 4 bases; unmatched junction bases: 5. The CDR3 spans 15 residues. cDNA libraries of TCR beta carried unique molecular identifiers. Each CDR3 protein is one row after TCRdb ran MiXCR on the PCR reads. The table records under 900,000 distinct CDR3 sequences, about 57% of them present only once. The chain couples TRBV7-9 to TRBJ2-1; 10 bases agree with TRBD2. The sequencing sample was made of blood. The sequence was obtained from a girl under 18 with multiple sclerosis. The CDR3 nucleotides read TGTGCCAGCAGCCAGAGCGGGAGGGAATACAATGAGCAGTTCTTC. Translated, it gives CASSQSGREYNEQFF.